This T cell receptor (beta chain) comes out of a study of blood T cells in healthy people across ages. Study context: Capture by template switching was about one barcoded beta molecule per two T cells.

A second PCR of 7 to 11 cycles used a sample-barcoded 5' primer and a J-beta primer mix. TCRdb re-derived calls from the 5' RACE reads in MiXCR, one entry per CDR3 protein. The sample holds 650,000 to 1,000,000 distinct CDR3 sequences, roughly 34% seen once. This clonotype was recorded at least ten times. Its target is unknown. General observations from the study: TCR beta diversity per million T cells fell roughly linearly with age. No conclusive comparison of naive versus antigen-experienced cells was possible with unsorted PBMCs.

Samples had at least 6.5 million PBMCs isolated from them. Sequenced input: blood. The receptor was isolated from a man between 18 and 35 years old in good health.

CDR3 nucleotide sequence: TGTGCCAGCAGCTTAGGGGGGGTTAGCACAGATACGCAGTATTTT. It is translated as CASSLGGVSTDTQYF. The chain has TRBV7-6 and TRBJ2-3; maybe TRBD2 (6 bases). The V end was cut by 1 base, the J end by 0 bases, with 8 bases between. The CDR3 totals 15 residues. Germline loops: CDR1 SGHVS, CDR2 FNYEAQ.